This passage covers 7 T cell receptor beta chains from one sample sequenced in a study of beta chain features in type 1 diabetes. Points from the study as a whole: Moderately but significantly shorter TCRB CDR3s were found in Type 1 diabetes patients in all four CD4+ subsets.

The sequenced template was cDNA made from the entire isolated RNA. The protocol was immunoSEQ multiplex PCR, while the TCRdb copy is restricted to in-frame clones and leaves out a portion. The sample holds under 300,000 clones, roughly a tenth seen once. Antigen specificity for these receptors is unknown. Sequenced input: naive CD4+ T cells from blood. The receptor set was obtained from a man aged 25-40 years with type 1 diabetes.

This clone was seen a few times. This rearrangement joins TRBV18 to TRBJ2-3; 11 nucleotides align to TRBD1. Germline V gene sequence: CDR1 KGHSH, CDR2 LQKENI. With V trimmed by 1 base and J by 4 bases, 10 bases remained unmatched. This CDR3 has 18 amino acids. The CDR3 sequence: CASSPLGQGAFRADTQYF. DNA for the CDR3: TGTGCCAGCTCACCACTCGGACAGGGGGCTTTTCGGGCAGATACGCAGTATTTT.

In its sample, this clone was seen a few times. The chain carries TRBV27 and TRBJ2-5, with D possibly TRBD1 on 5 matching bases. Germline CDR1 reads MNHEY; CDR2 reads SMNVEV (reference sequence). The V end was cut by 5 bases, the J end by 4 bases, with 11 bases between. CDR3 length: 13 amino acids. The CDR3 reads CASSRGRGETQYF. The DNA of the CDR3 is TGTGCCAGCAGTAGGGGAAGGGGAGAGACCCAGTACTTC.

This clone was seen only a few times. The chain employs TRBV4-2 and TRBJ1-5; D remains ambiguous. Germline-derived CDR1 and CDR2 are LGHNA and YNFKEQ. V was trimmed by 1 base and J by 0 bases, leaving 10 bases between them. CDR3 length equals 16 residues. The CDR3 spells CASSQGGPFSNQPQHF. The CDR3 DNA is TGTGCCAGCAGCCAAGGAGGGCCGTTTAGCAATCAGCCCCAGCATTTT.

The chain joins TRBV5-1 to TRBJ2-5; D remains unclear. The V end lost 0 bases, the J end lost 5 bases, and 11 bases lay between the germline ends. Germline assignment: CDR1 SGHRS and CDR2 YFSETQ. This CDR3 has 14 residues. The CDR3 protein is CASSLVSGRETQYF. CDR3 sequence (DNA): TGCGCCAGCAGCTTGGTTTCAGGCCGGGAGACCCAGTACTTC.

This clone came up a few times. The rearrangement uses TRBV2 and TRBJ1-1, with 8 bases matching TRBD1. Germline V lookup: CDR1 SNHLY, CDR2 FYNNEI. This CDR3 spans 12 amino acids. The V and J ends lost 9 bases and 1 base, in that order; junction bases with no gene match: 1. The CDR3 nucleotides are TGTGCCAGTGGGACAGGGAACACTGAAGCTTTCTTT. It encodes CASGTGNTEAFF.

A few counts support this clone. This chain joins TRBV5-6 and TRBJ1-5; TRBD1 matches 8 bases. Looked up from germline, CDR1 is SGHDT and CDR2 is YYEEEE. J gave up 5 bases and V 2 bases, and 9 bases lay outside the gene matches. CDR3 length: 16 residues. CDR3 DNA: TGTGCCAGCAGCTTAATGGGACAGGAATTCTATCAGCCCCAGCATTTT. Protein sequence: CASSLMGQEFYQPQHF.

This clone showed up just a few times. The rearrangement links TRBV5-1 to TRBJ2-1; TRBD2 is a possible D gene (6 bases). Deletions cut 0 bases from V and 10 bases from J, with 17 bases between. The CDR3 consists of 15 residues. Germline V gives CDR1 SGHRS, CDR2 YFSETQ. This chain's CDR3 is CASSLGGTPPNEQFF. CDR3 sequence (DNA): TGCGCCAGCAGCTTGGGCGGGACCCCCCCGAACGAGCAGTTCTTC.